A selection of T cell receptor beta chains follows, all from one sample in a study of T cell repertoires in cytomegalovirus infection. TCRdb reprocessed the reads via MiXCR and lists one record per CDR3 protein. The sample lists roughly 190,000 distinct CDR3 sequences; nearly 9.5% were seen once. Input material: PBMCs. The receptors derive from a human donor in good health (CMV status not recorded). Some clones in this sample may be carry-over from other donors' samples. The CDR3 runs from the conserved cysteine through the conserved F or W. The order of the fields is D gene, J gene, V gene, clone size, CDR3 DNA, CDR3 protein. D genes are given only for firm matches. Clone size is shown for a subset of rows, as once, few, many or a class of expanded clone.

d_call: NA
j_call: TRBJ1-1
v_call: TRBV14
clone_size: NA
cdr3_nt: TGTGCCAGCAGCTACGTAAGGGGGGGTGAAGCTTTCTTT
cdr3_aa: CASSYVRGGEAFF

d_call: NA
j_call: TRBJ2-1
v_call: TRBV28
clone_size: NA
cdr3_nt: TGTGCCAGCAGCCCGGCACGAGTTCGGGGTGAGCAGTTCTTC
cdr3_aa: CASSPARVRGEQFF

d_call: TRBD2
j_call: TRBJ2-1
v_call: TRBV20-1
clone_size: many
cdr3_nt: TGCAGTGCCTCCGGTTACGGGAGCGGGGGTGAGCAGTTCTTC
cdr3_aa: CSASGYGSGGEQFF

d_call: TRBD1
j_call: TRBJ1-1
v_call: TRBV6-1
clone_size: NA
cdr3_nt: TGTGCCAGCAGTGTGGGGGACAGGAACACTGAAGCTTTCTTT
cdr3_aa: CASSVGDRNTEAFF

d_call: TRBD1
j_call: TRBJ2-5
v_call: TRBV7-9
clone_size: few
cdr3_nt: TGTGCCAGCAGTCGGACAGGGGGTCCGGAGACCCAGTACTTC
cdr3_aa: CASSRTGGPETQYF

d_call: NA
j_call: TRBJ2-5
v_call: TRBV7-2
clone_size: many
cdr3_nt: TGTGCCAGCAGCTTAGCTTCCAGGGGTAAAGAGACCCAGTACTTC
cdr3_aa: CASSLASRGKETQYF

d_call: NA
j_call: TRBJ2-7
v_call: TRBV7-2
clone_size: many
cdr3_nt: TGTGCCAGCAGCTTAGCCGAAGGTGACATTTACGAGCAGTACTTC
cdr3_aa: CASSLAEGDIYEQYF

d_call: NA
j_call: TRBJ2-1
v_call: TRBV20-1
clone_size: many
cdr3_nt: TGCAGTGCTAGAGACTGGCAGGGGTCTAGTGATGAGCAGTTCTTC
cdr3_aa: CSARDWQGSSDEQFF

d_call: NA
j_call: TRBJ1-5
v_call: TRBV28
clone_size: few
cdr3_nt: TGTGCCAGCAGTGTTGACACTATGAATCAGCCCCAGCATTTT
cdr3_aa: CASSVDTMNQPQHF

d_call: NA
j_call: TRBJ1-1
v_call: TRBV28
clone_size: NA
cdr3_nt: TGTGCCAGCAGCCCACAGCCCAAGGGAGCTTTCTTT
cdr3_aa: CASSPQPKGAFF

d_call: TRBD1
j_call: TRBJ1-2
v_call: TRBV28
clone_size: many
cdr3_nt: TGTGCCAGCAGTCTTCCGGGACAGGGGATATATGGCTACACCTTC
cdr3_aa: CASSLPGQGIYGYTF

d_call: NA
j_call: TRBJ1-1
v_call: TRBV9
clone_size: many
cdr3_nt: TGTGCCAGCAGCGTAGTGGGGCAGGGAAACACTGAAGCTTTCTTT
cdr3_aa: CASSVVGQGNTEAFF

d_call: TRBD1
j_call: TRBJ1-2
v_call: TRBV28
clone_size: NA
cdr3_nt: TGTGCCAGCACCCAAGACAGGGTCTATGGCTACACCTTC
cdr3_aa: CASTQDRVYGYTF

d_call: NA
j_call: TRBJ1-6
v_call: TRBV7-6
clone_size: NA
cdr3_nt: TGTGCCAGCAACTCGGGGGGGGCAGGTAATTCACCCCTCCACTTT
cdr3_aa: CASNSGGAGNSPLHF

d_call: NA
j_call: TRBJ2-3
v_call: TRBV7-2
clone_size: NA
cdr3_nt: TGTGCCAGCAGCTACGGCAGGGGTAGTATAGATACGCAGTATTTT
cdr3_aa: CASSYGRGSIDTQYF